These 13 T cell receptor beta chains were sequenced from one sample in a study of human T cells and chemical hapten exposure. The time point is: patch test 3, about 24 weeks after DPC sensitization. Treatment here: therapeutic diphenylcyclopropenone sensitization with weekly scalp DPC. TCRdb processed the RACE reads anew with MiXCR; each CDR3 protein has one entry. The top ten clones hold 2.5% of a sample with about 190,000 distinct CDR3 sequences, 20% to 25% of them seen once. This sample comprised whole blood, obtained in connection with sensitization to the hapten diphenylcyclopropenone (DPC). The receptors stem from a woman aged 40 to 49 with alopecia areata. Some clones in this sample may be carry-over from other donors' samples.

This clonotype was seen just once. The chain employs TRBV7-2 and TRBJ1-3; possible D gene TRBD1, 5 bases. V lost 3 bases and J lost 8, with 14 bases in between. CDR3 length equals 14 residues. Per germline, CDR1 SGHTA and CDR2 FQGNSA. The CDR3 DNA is TGTGCCAGCAGCTTGAGCAGGGCTAAAGACACCATATATTTT. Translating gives CASSLSRAKDTIYF.

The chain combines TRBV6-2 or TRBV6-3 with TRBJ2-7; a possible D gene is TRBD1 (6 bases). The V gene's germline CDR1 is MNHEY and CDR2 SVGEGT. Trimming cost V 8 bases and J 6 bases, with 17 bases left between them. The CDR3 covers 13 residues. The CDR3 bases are TGTGCCAGCCGTGGGCAGGGGAGTCGCGAGCAGTACTTC. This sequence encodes CASRGQGSREQYF.

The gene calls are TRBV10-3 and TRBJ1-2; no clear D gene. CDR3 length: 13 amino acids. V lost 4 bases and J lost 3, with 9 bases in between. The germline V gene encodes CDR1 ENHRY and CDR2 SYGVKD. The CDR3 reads CAISASADYGYTF. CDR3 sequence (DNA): TGTGCCATCAGTGCGTCGGCCGACTATGGCTACACCTTC.

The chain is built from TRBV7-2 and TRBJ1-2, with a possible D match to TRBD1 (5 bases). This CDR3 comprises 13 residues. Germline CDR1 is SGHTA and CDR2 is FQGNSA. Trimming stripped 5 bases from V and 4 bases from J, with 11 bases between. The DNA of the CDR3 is TGTGCCAGCAGCCGCGACAGCCCCTATGGCTACACCTTC. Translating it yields CASSRDSPYGYTF.

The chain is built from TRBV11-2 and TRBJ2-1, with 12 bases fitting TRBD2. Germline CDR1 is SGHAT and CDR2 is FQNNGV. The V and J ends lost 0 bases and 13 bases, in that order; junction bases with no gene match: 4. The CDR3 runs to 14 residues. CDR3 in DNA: TGTGCCAGCAGCTTAGATAGACTAGCGGGGGCCCAGTTCTTC. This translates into CASSLDRLAGAQFF. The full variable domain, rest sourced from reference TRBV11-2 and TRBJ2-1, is EAGVAQSPRYKIIEKRQSVAFWCNPISGHATLYWYQQILGQGPKLLIQFQNNGVVDDSQLPKDRFSAERLKGVDSTLKIQPAKLEDSAVYLCASSLDRLAGAQFFGPGTRLTVL.

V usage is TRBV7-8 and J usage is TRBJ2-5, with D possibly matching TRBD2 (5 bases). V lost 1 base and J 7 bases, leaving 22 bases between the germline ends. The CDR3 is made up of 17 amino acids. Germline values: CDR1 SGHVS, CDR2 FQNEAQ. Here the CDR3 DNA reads TGTGCCAGCAGCTTAGTGAGCCGGACCGGAGGTTTTGGGACCCAGTACTTC. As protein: CASSLVSRTGGFGTQYF.

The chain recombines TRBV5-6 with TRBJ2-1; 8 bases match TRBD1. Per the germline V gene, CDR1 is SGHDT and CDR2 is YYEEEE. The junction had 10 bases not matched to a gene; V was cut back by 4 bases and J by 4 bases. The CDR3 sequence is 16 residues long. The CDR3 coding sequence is TGTGCCAGCAGCCACCGGACAGGGATCTCTTACAATGAGCAGTTCTTC. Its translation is CASSHRTGISYNEQFF.

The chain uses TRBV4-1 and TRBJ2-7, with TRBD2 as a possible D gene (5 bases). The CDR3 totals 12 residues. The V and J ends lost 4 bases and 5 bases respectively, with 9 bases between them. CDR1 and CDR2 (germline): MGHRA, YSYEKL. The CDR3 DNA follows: TGCGCCAGCAGCCTGACTAATCACGAGCAGTACTTC. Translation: CASSLTNHEQYF.

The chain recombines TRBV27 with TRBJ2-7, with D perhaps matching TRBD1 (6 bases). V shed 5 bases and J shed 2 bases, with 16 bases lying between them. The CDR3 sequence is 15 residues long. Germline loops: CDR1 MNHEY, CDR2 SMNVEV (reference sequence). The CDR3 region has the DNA TGTGCCAGCAGTCCACACAGTGGGGGCGCCTACGAGCAGTACTTC. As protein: CASSPHSGGAYEQYF.

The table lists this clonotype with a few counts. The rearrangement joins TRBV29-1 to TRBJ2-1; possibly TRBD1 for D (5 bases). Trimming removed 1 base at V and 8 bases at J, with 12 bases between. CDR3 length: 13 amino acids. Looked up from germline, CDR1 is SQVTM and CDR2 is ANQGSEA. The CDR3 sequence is CSVEGGVRDEQFF. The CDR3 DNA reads TGCAGCGTTGAAGGGGGCGTCCGTGATGAGCAGTTCTTC.

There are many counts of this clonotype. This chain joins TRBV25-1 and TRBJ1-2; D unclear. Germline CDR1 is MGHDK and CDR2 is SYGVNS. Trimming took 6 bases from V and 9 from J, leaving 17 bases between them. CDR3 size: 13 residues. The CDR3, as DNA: TGTGCCAGCAGAACCCCGGGCCGAGATAGCTACACCTTC. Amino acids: CASRTPGRDSYTF.

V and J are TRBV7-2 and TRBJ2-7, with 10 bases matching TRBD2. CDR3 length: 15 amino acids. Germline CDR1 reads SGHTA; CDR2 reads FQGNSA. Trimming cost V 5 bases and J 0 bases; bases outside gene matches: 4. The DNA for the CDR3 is TGTGCCAGCAGCACTAGCGGGATGAGCTCCTACGAGCAGTACTTC. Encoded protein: CASSTSGMSSYEQYF.

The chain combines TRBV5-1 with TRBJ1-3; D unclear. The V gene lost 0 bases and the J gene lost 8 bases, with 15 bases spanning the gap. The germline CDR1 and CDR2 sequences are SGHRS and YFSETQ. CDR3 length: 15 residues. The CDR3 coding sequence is TGCGCCAGCAGCTTGGCCAGGCATCCTGGGGACACCATATATTTT. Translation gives CASSLARHPGDTIYF.